These 8 T cell receptor beta chains were all obtained from the same sample, sequenced in a study of molecular identifiers for immune sequencing clone quantification. One entry per CDR3 protein, called by TCRdb with MiXCR from the PCR reads. This sample has approximately 40,000 distinct CDR3 sequences; more than 20% occur once, and the top ten carry around 0.97%. Sequenced: naive CD8+ T cells from blood, with Jurkat cell RNA spiked in. Subset specified: FACS-sorted CD8+CD4-CCR7+CD45RA+ naive T cells. The receptor set was obtained from a human donor in good health. Some libraries in this study had Jurkat cell RNA spiked in.

This clonotype was counted at least ten times. The chain carries TRBV28 and TRBJ2-7; perhaps TRBD1 as D (6 bases). CDR3 length: 17 amino acids. The V and J ends lost 6 bases and 3 bases respectively, with 24 bases between them. Germline values: CDR1 MDHEN, CDR2 SYDVKM. The CDR3 region is CASSTYLPGQLNYEQYF. The CDR3 nucleotides read TGTGCCAGCAGCACATACCTACCGGGACAACTAAACTACGAGCAGTACTTC.

With regard to this clonotype: Given a much more abundant clone one base away, this may be a read error. V is TRBV11-3 and J is TRBJ2-3; 10 bases are shared with TRBD2. CDR1 is SGHNT and CDR2 is YENEEA in the germline V gene. This CDR3 has 13 residues. CDR3 loop: CASSAPGLATQNF. Written as DNA, the CDR3 is TGTGCCAGCAGCGCGCCGGGACTAGCGACGCAGAATTTT.

This clonotype came up once. The chain joins TRBV20-1 to TRBJ1-5; D not certain. The V end lost 6 bases, the J end lost 3 bases, and 21 bases lay between the germline ends. CDR3 length equals 16 residues. Germline values: CDR1 DFQATT, CDR2 SNEGSKA (reference sequence). CDR3 coding DNA: TGCAGTGCCCCCTGGATAGATTCAGGCCCCAATCAGCCCCAGCATTTT. Residues: CSAPWIDSGPNQPQHF.

This chain uses TRBV4-3 with TRBJ1-2, with D unresolved. Trimming stripped 0 bases from V and 5 bases from J, with 13 bases between. The germline V gene encodes CDR1 LGHNA and CDR2 YSLEER. This CDR3 has 15 amino acids. CDR3 in amino acids: CASSQEIDGQYGYTF. The CDR3 DNA reads as TGCGCCAGCAGCCAAGAAATAGACGGCCAGTATGGCTACACCTTC.

This clonotype was seen ten or more times. This chain connects TRBV6-1 to TRBJ1-1, with 9 bases aligning to TRBD1. V dropped 5 bases and J dropped 5; count of bases not matched to a gene: 9. CDR3 length: 15 amino acids. Per germline, CDR1 MNHNS and CDR2 SASEGT. The CDR3 loop is CASSPLSTGGTEAFF. The CDR3 bases are TGTGCCAGCAGTCCCCTGTCGACAGGGGGGACTGAAGCTTTCTTT.

This clonotype was detected many times. The rearrangement uses TRBV5-1 and TRBJ1-1; D not resolved. V lost 0 bases and J lost 5, with 14 bases in between. The CDR3 consists of 15 residues. Germline V gene lookup returns CDR1 SGHRS and CDR2 YFSETQ. CDR3 coding DNA: TGCGCCAGCAGCTTGGAATGGCCGACGGGAACTGAAGCTTTCTTT. Protein sequence: CASSLEWPTGTEAFF. Full variable domain (outside the CDR3, taken from reference TRBV5-1 and TRBJ1-1): KAGVTQTPRYLIKTRGQQVTLSCSPISGHRSVSWYQQTPGQGLQFLFEYFSETQRNKGNFPGRFSGRQFSNSRSEMNVSTLELGDSALYLCASSLEWPTGTEAFFGQGTRLTVV.

In the case of this clonotype: A junction end diverges from the germline sequence, so it may reflect a read error. This chain connects TRBV10-2 to TRBJ1-5; D ambiguous. The CDR3 is 15 amino acids. Germline V gene sequence: CDR1 WSHSY, CDR2 SAAADI. The CDR3 DNA is TGCGCCAGCAGCTTGGCCCGGTTTGGTCGCCCGCCCCCGCCTTTT. This gives the protein CASSLARFGRPPPPF.

The chain has TRBV7-6 and TRBJ2-1; tentative D call: TRBD1 (6 bases). In germline, CDR1 is SGHVS, CDR2 FNYEAQ. V shed 1 base and J shed 9 bases, with 7 bases lying between them. This CDR3 is built from 12 residues. The CDR3 sequence is CASSLGGLEQFF. The DNA for the CDR3 is TGTGCCAGCAGCTTAGGGGGGCTTGAGCAGTTCTTC.